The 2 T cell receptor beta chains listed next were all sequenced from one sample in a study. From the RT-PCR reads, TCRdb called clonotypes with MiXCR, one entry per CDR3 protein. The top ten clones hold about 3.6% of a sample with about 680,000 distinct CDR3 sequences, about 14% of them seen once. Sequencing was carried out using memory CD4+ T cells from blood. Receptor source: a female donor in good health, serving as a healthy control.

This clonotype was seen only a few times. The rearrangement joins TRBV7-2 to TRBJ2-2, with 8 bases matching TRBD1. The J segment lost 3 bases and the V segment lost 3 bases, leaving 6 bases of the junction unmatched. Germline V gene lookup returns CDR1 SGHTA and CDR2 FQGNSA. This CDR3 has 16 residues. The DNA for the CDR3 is TGTGCCAGCAGCTTTCTACAGGGGGGCGACACCGGGGAGCTGTTTTTT. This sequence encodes CASSFLQGGDTGELFF. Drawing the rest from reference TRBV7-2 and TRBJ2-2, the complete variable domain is GAGVSQSPSNKVTEKGKDVELRCDPISGHTALYWYRQSLGQGLEFLIYFQGNSAPDKSGLPSDRFSAERTGGSVSTLTIQRTQQEDSAVYLCASSFLQGGDTGELFFGEGSRLTVL.

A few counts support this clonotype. The CDR3 reads CAWRTGSETQYF. CDR3 nucleotide sequence: TGTGCCTGGAGAACGGGGTCGGAGACCCAGTACTTC. V and J are TRBV30 and TRBJ2-5; D may be TRBD2 (5 bases). With 3 bases removed from V and 5 bases from J, the gap between germline ends came to 10 bases. The CDR3 is made up of 12 amino acids. The germline V gene encodes CDR1 GTSNPN and CDR2 SVGIG (reference sequence).